At least ten counts were recorded for the clone carrying this TCR beta chain. The data are from a study of CD8+CD57+ T cells in acquired aplastic anemia. Across the whole study: Recorded DNA amounts for sorted CD4+ and CD8+ cells had an average of approximately 3.2 ug.

Patients chosen for sequencing had CD8+CD57+ cells that had expanded, as shown by flow cytometry. Blood came from patients not yet given any therapy. Genomic DNA, serving as template, underwent TCR beta VDJ and CDR3 profiling. TCRdb called the reads again in MiXCR, with one record for every CDR3 protein. The table shows 250,000 to 300,000 distinct CDR3 sequences, with approximately 58% occurring only once. This sequence was found in a human donor with aplastic anemia. The specimen sequenced was sorted CD4+, CD8+, or CD8+CD57+ T cells (not recorded which) from PBMCs.

Written as DNA, the CDR3 is TGTGCCACCAGTGATTTCGGCTCTAACTATGGCTACACCTTC. Protein: CATSDFGSNYGYTF. This chain links TRBV24-1 with TRBJ1-2; D not resolved. Germline CDR1 and CDR2: KGHDR and SFDVKD. The CDR3 is 14 residues long. Trimming removed 1 base at V and 0 bases at J, with 5 bases between.